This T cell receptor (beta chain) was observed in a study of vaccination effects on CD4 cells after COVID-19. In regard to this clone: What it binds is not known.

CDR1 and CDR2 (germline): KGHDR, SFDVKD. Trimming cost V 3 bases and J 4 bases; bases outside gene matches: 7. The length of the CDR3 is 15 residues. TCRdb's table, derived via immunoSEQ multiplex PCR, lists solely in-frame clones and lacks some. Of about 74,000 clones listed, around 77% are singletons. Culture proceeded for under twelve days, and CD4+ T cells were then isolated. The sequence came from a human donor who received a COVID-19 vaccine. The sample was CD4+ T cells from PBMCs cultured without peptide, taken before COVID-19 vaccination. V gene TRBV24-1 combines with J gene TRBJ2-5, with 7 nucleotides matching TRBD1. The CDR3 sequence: CATSDPTTGPETQYF. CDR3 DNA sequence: TGTGCCACCAGTGATCCCACGACAGGGCCAGAGACCCAGTACTTC.